This TCR beta chain was retrieved from a study of T cell responses to AZD1222 COVID-19 vaccine. The study's findings and limits: Increased Spike-specific TCR breadth and depth were observed after two AZD1222 doses.

V shed 2 bases and J 4 bases; nucleotides not matched to a gene: 7. This CDR3 has 15 amino acids. CDR1 is SGHRS, CDR2 YFSETQ, per germline. About this clone: What it recognizes is unknown.

The table came from immunoSEQ multiplex PCR; TCRdb's copy has only in-frame clones and leaves some out. The sample has fewer than 120,000 clones, about 94% seen once. The clonotype was recovered from an adult who received the AZD1222 COVID-19 vaccine. Here the sequenced sample was peripheral blood, taken 28 days after the second AZD1222 dose. The V call is TRBV5-1, the J call TRBJ1-2, with 8 bases matching TRBD1. CDR3 DNA sequence: TGCGCCAGCAGCTTAAGACAGGGGCGTCCCTATGGCTACACCTTC. Its protein product is CASSLRQGRPYGYTF.